What follows are 30 T cell receptor beta chains derived from one specimen sequenced in a study of lung T cells in sarcoidosis with Löfgren's syndrome. Each CDR3 protein is one row after TCRdb ran MiXCR on the reads. This table holds approximately 20,000 distinct CDR3 sequences, roughly a fifth found once. Sequenced material: CD4+ T cells from PBMCs. All receptors come from a human donor with sarcoidosis (Löfgren's syndrome or another form), or a control subject (not recorded which).

This chain links TRBV2 with TRBJ2-1; D remains unclear. The CDR3 loop spans 11 amino acids. V lost 4 bases and J lost 10, with 8 bases in between. CDR1 is SNHLY and CDR2 is FYNNEI in the germline V gene. CDR3 bases: TGTGCCAGCAGTGTACGGTACGAGCAGTTCTTC. Translation gives CASSVRYEQFF.

There are many counts of this clonotype. The chain employs TRBV24-1 and TRBJ2-5; 8 bases align to TRBD2. The CDR3 is 16 residues long. Per the germline V gene, CDR1 is KGHDR and CDR2 is SFDVKD. V shed 3 bases, J shed 1 base, and the junction held 6 bases outside the gene matches. The DNA of the CDR3 is TGTGCCACCAGTGATCGGGGGGGAGGGGTCCAAGAGACCCAGTACTTC. Translating it yields CATSDRGGGVQETQYF.

Regarding this clonotype: With a much larger clone just one base away, this may be a read error. In this CDR3 the conserved last residue, phenylalanine or tryptophan, is missing, so a read error is likely. The chain couples TRBV5-1 to TRBJ2-1, with D perhaps TRBD1 (6 bases). Between the trimmed V and J ends, which lost 4 bases and 3 bases, there was a span of 17 bases. Germline loops: CDR1 SGHRS, CDR2 YFSETQ. The CDR3 has 16 amino acids. CDR3 bases: TGCGCCAGCAGCCTTCCGACAGGACGACTCTACAATGAGCAGTTCCTC. Encoded protein: CASSLPTGRLYNEQFL.

Remarks on this clonotype: Given a much more abundant clone one base away, this may be a read error. This likely comes from a read error, as the CDR3 has no conserved phenylalanine or tryptophan at its end. V and J are TRBV20-1 and TRBJ1-2, with 10 bases fitting TRBD1. The germline CDR1 and CDR2 sequences are DFQATT and SNEGSKA (reference sequence). J gave up 7 bases and V 6 bases, and 8 bases lay outside the gene matches. CDR3 length: 13 amino acids. The CDR3 DNA reads as TGCAGTGCCCGACAGGGGGCTTTAGGTGGCTACACCCTC. This codes for CSARQGALGGYTL.

With respect to this clonotype: A much larger clone is a single base away; this may be a read error. The CDR3 coding sequence is TGCGCCAGCAGCTGGGTCGGCAGAAACACCGGGGAGCTGTTTTTT. This sequence encodes CASSWVGRNTGELFF. The chain links TRBV4-1 to TRBJ2-2; D ambiguous. The CDR3 consists of 15 residues. Germline assignment: CDR1 MGHRA and CDR2 YSYEKL. V dropped 5 bases and J dropped 2 bases, with 12 bases sitting between them.

This clonotype came up a few times. This sequence may be a read error, since a much larger clone differs from it by one base. The chain joins TRBV28 to TRBJ1-1, with TRBD1 as a possible D gene (6 bases). CDR1 MDHEN and CDR2 SYDVKM come from the germline V gene. This CDR3 has 13 amino acids. Between the trimmed V and J ends, which lost 10 bases and 4 bases, there was a span of 16 bases. CDR3 protein: CAIRGHGATEAFF. DNA of the CDR3: TGTGCCATCCGGGGGCACGGGGCCACTGAAGCTTTCTTT.

As regards this clonotype: One end of the junction is discordant with germline, which a read error may explain. CDR3 loop: CASSLEISGLSF. CDR3 nucleotide sequence: TGTGCCAGCAGCTTAGAAATTTCAGGTCTATCCTTC. The chain joins TRBV13 to TRBJ2-5, with D unclear. CDR3 size: 12 residues. Germline V gene lookup returns CDR1 PRHDT and CDR2 FYEKMQ (reference sequence).

The V gene is TRBV12-3 or TRBV12-4, the J gene TRBJ2-2; unclear D gene. Trimming removed 5 bases from V and 5 bases from J, with 18 bases in between. The CDR3 totals 16 residues. CDR3 DNA: TGTGCCAGCAGTCCAAGTTGGTCTACCCTTACCGGGGAGCTGTTTTTT. Its translation: CASSPSWSTLTGELFF.

This clonotype is labeled as medium-sized (0.01 to 0.1%). The rearrangement uses TRBV6-6 and TRBJ2-5, with 9 bases identical to TRBD2. The ends lost 0 bases at V and 5 bases at J; junction bases unmatched: 7. CDR3 length: 16 amino acids. Germline lookup yields CDR1 MNHNY and CDR2 SVGAGI (reference sequence). The CDR3: CASSYSWRGGGETQYF. The CDR3 coding sequence is TGTGCCAGCAGTTACTCCTGGCGGGGGGGCGGTGAGACCCAGTACTTC.

This clonotype came up many times. The chain joins TRBV5-1 to TRBJ2-5, with 8 positions matching TRBD1. Trimming removed 0 bases from V and 8 bases from J; junction bases left unmatched: 6. Germline CDR1 and CDR2: SGHRS and YFSETQ. CDR3 length: 14 residues. CDR3 coding DNA: TGCGCCAGCAGCTTGGCGGGACAGGACGGAACCCAGTACTTC. This codes for CASSLAGQDGTQYF.

This clonotype was counted at least ten times. V gene TRBV11-2 combines with J gene TRBJ2-1, with 13 positions matching TRBD2. The germline CDR1 and CDR2 sequences are SGHAT and FQNNGV. This CDR3 has 15 residues. Germline trimming cut 5 bases from V and 9 bases from J; bases unmatched to any gene: 7. Here the CDR3 DNA reads TGTGCCAGCAGCCCCGGACTAGCGGGAGCTGGTGAGCAGTTCTTC. It encodes CASSPGLAGAGEQFF.

This clonotype was counted a few times. One junction end disagrees with the germline gene, perhaps due to a read error. The chain couples TRBV10-3 to TRBJ2-7, with no clear D. The CDR3 contains 12 residues. Germline CDR1 ENHRY, CDR2 SYGVKD. CDR3 sequence (DNA): TGTGCCATCAGTGATGGGCCGACCGAGCTGTACTTC. Its translation: CAISDGPTELYF.

This clonotype was found many times. J is TRBJ2-1 and V is TRBV20-1, with D hard to call. Germline V CDR1 and CDR2: DFQATT, SNEGSKA (reference sequence). V was trimmed by 0 bases and J by 5 bases, leaving 14 bases between them. This CDR3 contains 15 residues. The CDR3 sequence is CSARDIGRPNNEQFF. The CDR3 coding sequence is TGCAGTGCTAGAGATATAGGCCGTCCCAACAATGAGCAGTTCTTC.

The table lists this clonotype with many counts. The J gene is TRBJ2-7, the V gene TRBV11-2; D may be TRBD1 (6 bases). Germline lookup yields CDR1 SGHAT and CDR2 FQNNGV. The CDR3 runs 12 residues. The V and J ends lost 5 bases and 5 bases respectively, with 10 bases between them. CDR3 in DNA: TGTGCCAGCAGCCCCCACAGGGACGAGCAGTACTTC. Translation gives CASSPHRDEQYF.

By share, this clonotype ranks as medium-sized (0.01 to 0.1%). This chain uses TRBV6-2 or TRBV6-3 with TRBJ2-5; TRBD1 aligns across 7 bases. V lost 8 bases to trimming and J lost 1 base; unmatched junction nucleotides: 16. The CDR3 sequence is 17 residues long. CDR1 and CDR2 (germline): MNHEY, SVGEGT. The CDR3 spells CASGPHRAGGFQETQYF. The CDR3 region has the DNA TGTGCCAGCGGACCTCACAGGGCAGGGGGATTCCAAGAGACCCAGTACTTC.

This clonotype turned up a few times. The chain links TRBV9 to TRBJ2-3, with D maybe TRBD2 (6 bases). Germline loops: CDR1 SGDLS, CDR2 YYNGEE. The CDR3 is 21 amino acids. Trimming removed 0 bases from V and 0 bases from J, with 26 bases in between. CDR3 loop: CASSVDPHPPRRSGSTDTQYF. In DNA, the CDR3 is TGTGCCAGCAGCGTAGACCCCCACCCGCCGCGGCGTAGCGGAAGCACAGATACGCAGTATTTT.

Turning to this clonotype: At one end the junction does not follow the germline gene, possibly because of a read error. This chain joins TRBV6-1 and TRBJ1-4; no definite D call. Germline CDR1 is MNHNS and CDR2 is SASEGT. There are 16 residues in the CDR3. The CDR3, as DNA: TGTGCCAGCTCTTTGAATCCGTTTACAACTAATGAAAAACTGTTTTTC. Translated, it gives CASSLNPFTTNEKLFF.

This clonotype was detected ten times or more. This chain uses TRBV7-9 with TRBJ1-5; D perhaps matches TRBD1 (6 bases). CDR1 is SEHNR, CDR2 FQNEAQ, per germline (reference sequence). With 1 base removed from V and 7 bases from J, the gap between germline ends came to 14 bases. The CDR3 runs to 15 residues. CDR3 sequence (DNA): TGTGCCAGCAGCTTAGGGGACACGGGGGACCAGCCCCAGCATTTT. As protein: CASSLGDTGDQPQHF.

The sample holds many counts of this clonotype. The V and J genes are TRBV2 and TRBJ1-2; no firm D call. CDR3 length: 13 residues. From germline, CDR1 is SNHLY and CDR2 FYNNEI. The germline V and J ends were trimmed by 7 bases and 1 base, with 10 bases remaining between them. The DNA for the CDR3 is TGTGCCAGCACCTCAGACCTTAACTATGGCTACACCTTC. This sequence encodes CASTSDLNYGYTF.

V usage is TRBV10-3 and J usage is TRBJ1-5; D possibly corresponds to TRBD1 (5 bases). CDR1 ENHRY and CDR2 SYGVKD come from the germline V gene. Trimming shortened V by 6 bases and J by 5 bases, and 14 bases separated the two germline ends. The CDR3 is 14 residues long. The CDR3 nucleotides are TGTGCCATCAGCGAGGGTGGGGCCCATCAGCCCCAGCATTTT. This codes for CAISEGGAHQPQHF.

As for this clonotype: Since a much larger clone is just one base distant, this may be a read error. This chain uses TRBV29-1 with TRBJ2-7; D remains ambiguous. Germline V gene lookup returns CDR1 SQVTM and CDR2 ANQGSEA. The germline V and J ends were trimmed by 7 bases and 2 bases, with 12 bases remaining between them. The CDR3 contains 12 residues. In nucleotides, the CDR3 is TGCAGCGCTGTAACAGAGACCTACGAGCAGTACTTC. This gives the protein CSAVTETYEQYF.

This clonotype occurred many times. The chain recombines TRBV12-3 or TRBV12-4 with TRBJ2-2; TRBD2 agrees at 8 bases. The CDR3 consists of 17 residues. The V gene end was trimmed by 5 bases and the J gene end by 5 bases; junction bases not matched to a gene: 13. Here the CDR3 DNA reads TGTGCCAGCAGTGTTCATAGCGGGGACCCGGGTACCGGGGAGCTGTTTTTT. Translation: CASSVHSGDPGTGELFF.

This clonotype was observed at least ten times. The CDR3, as DNA: TGTGCCAGCAGGGAAAGAGACTACAATGAGCAGTTCTTC. This translates into CASRERDYNEQFF. The chain employs TRBV2 and TRBJ2-1; D not certain. This CDR3 has 13 amino acids. Germline CDR1 SNHLY, CDR2 FYNNEI. Trimming removed 6 bases from V and 3 bases from J, with 9 bases in between.

This clonotype was observed a few times. CDR3: CASSATSRPGPNYEQYF. CDR3 DNA sequence: TGTGCCAGCTCAGCTACTTCCCGACCGGGACCCAACTACGAGCAGTACTTC. The chain couples TRBV18 to TRBJ2-7, with D possibly called TRBD1 or TRBD2 (5 bases each). CDR1 and CDR2 (germline): KGHSH, LQKENI. The V end was cut by 5 bases, the J end by 3 bases, with 23 bases between. The CDR3 runs 17 residues. The whole variable domain, filled in from reference TRBV18 and TRBJ2-7, reads NAGVMQNPRHLVRRRGQEARLRCSPMKGHSHVYWYRQLPEEGLKFMVYLQKENIIDESGMPKERFSAEFPKEGPSILRIQQVVRGDSAAYFCASSATSRPGPNYEQYFGPGTRLTVT.

This clonotype came up many times. The chain carries TRBV3-1 and TRBJ1-2; no definite D call. CDR1 and CDR2 (germline): LGHDT, YNNKEL (reference sequence). Trimming stripped 3 bases from V and 3 bases from J, with 5 bases between. This CDR3 contains 12 residues. The CDR3 reads CASSQVDYGYTF. The DNA of the CDR3 is TGTGCCAGCAGCCAGGTCGACTATGGCTACACCTTC.

J is TRBJ1-1 and V is TRBV5-4, with a possible D match to TRBD1 (6 bases). Germline values: CDR1 SGHNT, CDR2 YYREEE (reference sequence). The CDR3 spans 15 residues. The V gene lost 0 bases and the J gene lost 4 bases, with 13 bases spanning the gap. CDR3 bases: TGTGCCAGCAGCTTGGACTGGGGGCGCGCCACTGAAGCTTTCTTT. As protein: CASSLDWGRATEAFF.

The sample holds one count of this clonotype. A much larger clone lies a single base off, so this may be a read error. The chain joins TRBV20-1 to TRBJ2-5; 7 bases are shared with TRBD2. V shed 7 bases and J 4 bases; nucleotides not matched to a gene: 9. Per germline, CDR1 DFQATT and CDR2 SNEGSKA (reference sequence). This CDR3 is built from 13 residues. CDR3 nucleotide sequence: TGCAGTGTGGGGGGGTTTGCCAGAGAGACCCAGTACTTC. Its translation is CSVGGFARETQYF.

This clonotype was observed at least ten times. The rearrangement uses TRBV2 and TRBJ1-3, with D hard to call. In germline, CDR1 is SNHLY, CDR2 FYNNEI. The CDR3 loop spans 13 amino acids. V was cut by 5 bases and J by 15 bases, with 20 bases left in between. CDR3 bases: TGTGCCAGCAGTACCGACGGGATTTCCATCCAATATTTT. This encodes CASSTDGISIQYF.

This clonotype was recorded many times. V is TRBV7-6 and J is TRBJ2-3; 10 nucleotides match TRBD2. The germline CDR1 and CDR2 sequences are SGHVS and FNYEAQ. CDR3 length equals 16 residues. The trim removed 5 bases at V and 3 bases at J, leaving 8 bases unmatched. The CDR3 DNA sequence: TGTGCCAGCAGCGTCCCTAGCGGGAGCGGGACAGATACGCAGTATTTT. It codes for CASSVPSGSGTDTQYF.

This clonotype was recorded many times. The CDR3 DNA follows: TGTGCCAGCAGTGCCCCGGGACAGGGGGCTGTAGATACGCAGTATTTT. Its translation: CASSAPGQGAVDTQYF. The rearrangement links TRBV28 to TRBJ2-3, with 12 bases aligning to TRBD1. Germline assignment: CDR1 MDHEN and CDR2 SYDVKM. With V trimmed by 5 bases and J by 5 bases, 8 bases remained unmatched. The CDR3 is 16 amino acids.